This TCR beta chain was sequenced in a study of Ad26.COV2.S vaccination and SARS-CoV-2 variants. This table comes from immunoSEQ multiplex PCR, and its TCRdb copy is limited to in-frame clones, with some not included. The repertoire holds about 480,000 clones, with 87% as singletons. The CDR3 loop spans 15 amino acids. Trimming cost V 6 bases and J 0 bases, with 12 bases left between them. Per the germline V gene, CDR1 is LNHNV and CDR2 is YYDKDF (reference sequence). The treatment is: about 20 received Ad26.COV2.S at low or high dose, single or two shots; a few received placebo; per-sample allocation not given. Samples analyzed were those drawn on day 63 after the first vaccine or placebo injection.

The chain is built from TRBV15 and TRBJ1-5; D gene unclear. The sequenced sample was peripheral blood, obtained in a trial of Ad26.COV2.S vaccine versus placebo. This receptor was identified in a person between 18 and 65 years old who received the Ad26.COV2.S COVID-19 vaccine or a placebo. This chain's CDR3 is CATRRQPNSNQPQHF. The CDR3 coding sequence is TGTGCCACCAGAAGGCAGCCTAATAGCAATCAGCCCCAGCATTTT. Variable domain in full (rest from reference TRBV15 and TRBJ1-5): DAMVIQNPRYQVTQFGKPVTLSCSQTLNHNVMYWYQQKSSQAPKLLFHYYDKDFNNEADTPDNFQSRRPNTSFCFLDIRSPGLGDTAMYLCATRRQPNSNQPQHFGDGTRLSIL.